Below, 28 T cell receptor beta chains from the same sample are listed, as sequenced in a study of regulatory T cells in long-lasting Graves disease. Both iRepertoire HTBI primers and Arm-PCR of CDR3 regions were used to build the TCR beta libraries. TCRdb fed the multiplex PCR reads into MiXCR, producing one record per CDR3 protein. Here the sample spans 450,000 to 650,000 distinct CDR3 sequences, 15% to 20% being singletons. The time point denotes: newly diagnosed GD, antithyroid drugs for less than 3 months. From RNA extracted from PBMCs, the TCR library was made. The sample was also linked to a second study, of T cells in Graves' hyperthyroidism and ophthalmopathy.

This specimen consisted of peripheral blood mononuclear cells (PBMCs), obtained at new diagnosis, from a patient treated with antithyroid drugs. All receptors derive from a woman aged 35 to 59 with Graves disease.

This clonotype has a count of ten or more. The rearrangement joins TRBV7-8 to TRBJ1-5; D is perhaps TRBD1 (5 bases). The ends were cut back, 5 bases at V and 13 bases at J, with 12 bases in the middle. Germline V lookup: CDR1 SGHVS, CDR2 FQNEAQ. This CDR3 contains 11 residues. The CDR3 DNA is TGTGCCAGCAGCATTGGGACGAGTCAGCATTTT. Protein: CASSIGTSQHF.

In regard to this clonotype: The germline gene is not matched at one end of the junction; a read error may be the cause. The CDR3 spells CANSAGAVFSF. The CDR3 DNA is TGTGCCAACAGTGCGGGGGCAGTCTTCTCCTTC. The chain uses TRBV2 and TRBJ1-2; weak D call: TRBD1 (6 bases). Germline CDR1 reads SNHLY; CDR2 reads FYNNEI. The CDR3 length is 11 residues.

In this sample, this clonotype turned up many times. The CDR3 is CASSYTGTANSPLHF. CDR3 coding DNA: TGTGCCAGCAGCTACACCGGGACAGCTAATTCACCCCTCCACTTT. This chain connects TRBV7-6 to TRBJ1-6; 7 bases agree with TRBD1. The germline V gene encodes CDR1 SGHVS and CDR2 FNYEAQ. The CDR3 spans 15 residues. V shed 4 bases and J 6 bases; nucleotides not matched to a gene: 6. The full variable domain, in which reference TRBV7-6 and TRBJ1-6 provide the parts outside the CDR3, is GAGVSQSPRYKVTKRGQDVALRCDPISGHVSLYWYRQALGQGPEFLTYFNYEAQQDKSGLPNDRFSAERPEGSISTLTIQRTEQRDSAMYRCASSYTGTANSPLHFGNGTRLTVT.

The J gene is TRBJ2-2, the V gene TRBV5-4; possibly TRBD2 for D (6 bases). The germline V and J ends were trimmed by 0 bases and 8 bases, with 14 bases remaining between them. Per germline, CDR1 SGHNT and CDR2 YYREEE (reference sequence). There are 15 residues in the CDR3. For the CDR3, the DNA is TGTGCCAGCAGCTTGGCCGGAGGGGTTCAAGGGGAGCTGTTTTTT. This codes for CASSLAGGVQGELFF.

Notes on this clonotype: One end of the junction fails to match germline, which may point to a read error. This CDR3 is CVSSSTGGGYEQYF. The CDR3 nucleotides are TGTGTCAGTAGTAGCACAGGGGGCGGCTACGAGCAGTACTTC. The rearrangement uses TRBV19 and TRBJ2-7; 9 nucleotides line up with TRBD1. Germline V gives CDR1 LNHDA, CDR2 SQIVND (reference sequence). The CDR3 spans 14 residues.

The sample holds many counts of this clonotype. The chain uses TRBV6-5 and TRBJ1-2, with 9 bases identical to TRBD1. This CDR3 is built from 16 residues. Per the germline V gene, CDR1 is MNHEY and CDR2 is SVGAGI. The V and J ends lost 0 bases and 2 bases, in that order; junction bases with no gene match: 4. The CDR3 sequence is CASSYSYRGQNYGYTF. The CDR3 bases are TGTGCCAGCAGTTACTCGTACAGGGGGCAAAACTATGGCTACACCTTC.

This chain uses TRBV5-1 with TRBJ2-5; D gene uncertain. The V gene lost 4 bases and the J gene lost 5 bases, with 12 bases spanning the gap. Germline V gene lookup returns CDR1 SGHRS and CDR2 YFSETQ. The CDR3 runs 13 residues. The CDR3 reads CASSLQWVETQYF. The CDR3 DNA is TGCGCCAGCAGCCTACAGTGGGTGGAGACCCAGTACTTC.

The sample holds a few counts of this clonotype. The chain is built from TRBV20-1 and TRBJ2-1; D is possibly TRBD1 (6 bases). The CDR3 covers 17 residues. The V and J ends lost 6 bases and 1 base respectively, with 22 bases between them. CDR1 DFQATT and CDR2 SNEGSKA come from the germline V gene (reference sequence). CDR3: CSAPRNTGRKSYNEQFF. In DNA, the CDR3 is TGCAGTGCACCTCGGAACACAGGGAGAAAGTCCTACAATGAGCAGTTCTTC.

The gene calls are TRBV29-1 and TRBJ2-1; TRBD2 matches 12 bases. The germline V gene encodes CDR1 SQVTM and CDR2 ANQGSEA. This CDR3 is 14 amino acids long. The V gene end was trimmed by 8 bases and the J gene end by 9 bases; junction bases not matched to a gene: 11. The CDR3 coding sequence is TGCAGCCTCCGACTAGCGGGGGTTCTAGTTGAGCAGTTCTTC. Encoded protein: CSLRLAGVLVEQFF.

The sample holds many counts of this clonotype. The chain couples TRBV5-1 to TRBJ1-5; D remains unclear. The CDR3 runs 14 residues. Germline V gene sequence: CDR1 SGHRS, CDR2 YFSETQ. Trimming pared 0 bases from V and 2 bases from J, leaving 6 bases between. The CDR3 sequence is CASSLEAGNQPQHF. The CDR3 DNA sequence: TGCGCCAGCAGCTTGGAAGCAGGCAATCAGCCCCAGCATTTT.

This clonotype was detected ten times or more. The chain combines TRBV7-8 with TRBJ1-5, with D perhaps matching TRBD1 (5 bases). V shed 4 bases and J shed 11 bases, with 12 bases lying between them. This CDR3 is built from 12 residues. Germline CDR1 SGHVS, CDR2 FQNEAQ. CDR3 region: CASSWGTGSQHF. The CDR3 DNA follows: TGTGCCAGCAGCTGGGGCACAGGTTCCCAGCATTTT.

This clonotype showed up just a few times. The rearrangement uses TRBV5-1 and TRBJ1-5; TRBD1 matches at 7 bases. Per germline, CDR1 SGHRS and CDR2 YFSETQ. This CDR3 is 14 amino acids long. V was clipped by 0 bases and J by 6 bases; unmatched bases: 3. The CDR3 loop is CASSLEGAGQPQHF. The CDR3 DNA reads as TGCGCCAGCAGCTTGGAGGGGGCGGGTCAGCCCCAGCATTTT.

This clonotype came up many times. The chain recombines TRBV18 with TRBJ2-2; 7 bases align to TRBD1. This CDR3 has 17 amino acids. CDR1 and CDR2 from the germline V gene are KGHSH and LQKENI. The V and J ends lost 7 bases and 1 base, in that order; junction bases with no gene match: 12. The CDR3, as DNA: TGTGCCAGCTTTCACAACCGGGGACAGTGGAACACCGGGGAGCTGTTTTTT. Translated, it gives CASFHNRGQWNTGELFF.

This clonotype occurred many times. This chain links TRBV30 with TRBJ1-1; TRBD1 is a possible D gene (5 bases). V was shortened by 4 bases and J by 4 bases, with 13 bases between the two germline ends. Germline V gene sequence: CDR1 GTSNPN, CDR2 SVGIG (reference sequence). The CDR3 spans 13 residues. The CDR3 sequence is CAWILPGSTEAFF. The CDR3 nucleotides read TGTGCCTGGATCCTCCCAGGGAGCACTGAAGCTTTCTTT. Looking up the rest from reference TRBV30 and TRBJ1-1 gives the full variable domain: SQTIHQWPATLVQPVGSPLSLECTVEGTSNPNLYWYRQAAGRGLQLLFYSVGIGQISSEVPQNLSASRPQDRQFILSSKKLLLSDSGFYLCAWILPGSTEAFFGQGTRLTVV.

There are a few counts of this clonotype. The rearrangement joins TRBV5-1 to TRBJ1-2; D is unresolved. The CDR3 contains 15 residues. V was cut by 0 bases and J by 0 bases, with 9 bases left in between. The germline V gene encodes CDR1 SGHRS and CDR2 YFSETQ. The CDR3 loop is CASSLVGRANYGYTF. Here the CDR3 DNA reads TGCGCCAGCAGCTTGGTAGGGAGAGCTAACTATGGCTACACCTTC.

This chain links TRBV15 with TRBJ1-3; D is ambiguous. Germline values: CDR1 LNHNV, CDR2 YYDKDF (reference sequence). CDR3 size: 15 residues. The V and J ends lost 5 bases and 4 bases respectively, with 15 bases between them. CDR3 amino acids: CATSPPTVGGNTIYF. Written as DNA, the CDR3 is TGTGCCACCAGCCCGCCCACCGTGGGGGGAAACACCATATATTTT.

This clonotype was recorded many times. The DNA of the CDR3 is TGTGCCAGCAGCTTGGGCTCTTCCCGCACTGAAGCTTTCTTT. This codes for CASSLGSSRTEAFF. V and J are TRBV5-6 and TRBJ1-1; D is ambiguous. V gave up 0 bases and J gave up 4 bases, with 10 bases separating them. The CDR3 runs 14 residues. Germline CDR1 SGHDT, CDR2 YYEEEE.

For the CDR3, the DNA is TGTGCAACCGGACGGGGTGAGACCCAGTACTTC. Amino acids: CATGRGETQYF. This chain joins TRBV7-9 and TRBJ2-5, with D possibly being TRBD2 (5 bases). This CDR3 is 11 amino acids long. Germline-derived CDR1 and CDR2 are SEHNR and FQNEAQ (reference sequence).

This clonotype was detected a few times. Relative to the germline gene, one junction end is altered; a read error may explain this. The chain recombines TRBV19 with TRBJ1-2, with TRBD1 matching over 7 bases. The germline V gene encodes CDR1 LNHDA and CDR2 SQIVND (reference sequence). CDR3 length equals 15 residues. The CDR3 loop reads CASKKGTELSYSYTF. As DNA, the CDR3 is TGTGCCAGTAAAAAGGGGACAGAACTTTCCTATAGCTACACCTTC. Complete variable domain (other parts from reference TRBV19 and TRBJ1-2): DGGITQSPKYLFRKEGQNVTLSCEQNLNHDAMYWYRQDPGQGLRLIYYSQIVNDFQKGDIAEGYSVSREKKESFPLTVTSAQKNPTAFYLCASKKGTELSYSYTFGSGTRLTVV.

The chain carries TRBV29-1 and TRBJ2-1; 16 bases agree with TRBD2. The CDR3 contains 16 residues. With V trimmed by 4 bases and J by 7 bases, 7 bases remained unmatched. The germline gives CDR1 SQVTM, CDR2 ANQGSEA. The CDR3, as DNA: TGCAGCGTTGCTGGGACTAGCGGGGGGGCCGGAAATGAGCAGTTCTTC. The encoded protein is CSVAGTSGGAGNEQFF.

This clonotype was counted ten times or more. The chain uses TRBV7-9 and TRBJ2-3, with 7 nucleotides matching TRBD2. Losses at the gene ends were 2 bases for V and 4 bases for J; bases not matched to a gene: 15. The CDR3 runs 18 residues. The germline CDR1 and CDR2 sequences are SEHNR and FQNEAQ (reference sequence). The DNA for the CDR3 is TGTGCCAGCAGCTTACCCCCTTGGGGGGGGAGTGTGGCAGATACGCAGTATTTT. It is translated as CASSLPPWGGSVADTQYF.

The chain combines TRBV7-9 with TRBJ1-4; possible D gene TRBD1, 6 bases. The CDR3 length is 15 residues. Germline assignment: CDR1 SEHNR and CDR2 FQNEAQ (reference sequence). Trimming stripped 3 bases from V and 4 bases from J, with 12 bases between. CDR3 DNA: TGTGCCAGCAGCTTTGCAGGGGCTGGTAATGAAAAACTGTTTTTT. Its protein is CASSFAGAGNEKLFF. Using reference TRBV7-9 and TRBJ1-4 for the parts outside the CDR3, the full variable domain is DTGVSQNPRHKITKRGQNVTFRCDPISEHNRLYWYRQTLGQGPEFLTYFQNEAQLEKSRLLSDRFSAERPKGSFSTLEIQRTEQGDSAMYLCASSFAGAGNEKLFFGSGTQLSVL.

This rearrangement joins TRBV11-3 to TRBJ1-1; 7 bases map to TRBD1. The germline V gene has CDR1 SGHNT and CDR2 YENEEA. With 3 bases clipped from V and 5 bases from J, the junction kept 3 bases outside the gene matches. The CDR3 is 13 amino acids. The CDR3 here is CASSFDRATEAFF. In DNA form, the CDR3 reads TGTGCCAGCAGCTTCGACAGGGCGACTGAAGCTTTCTTT.

At least ten counts were recorded for this clonotype. The genes are TRBV7-9 and TRBJ2-2, with no clear D. This CDR3 is built from 14 residues. Germline loops: CDR1 SEHNR, CDR2 FQNEAQ (reference sequence). V was pared by 5 bases and J by 1 base, with 8 bases between. CDR3 protein: CASSPRQNTGELFF. The CDR3 nucleotides are TGTGCCAGCAGCCCACGGCAGAACACCGGGGAGCTGTTTTTT.

This chain uses TRBV29-1 with TRBJ2-1, with TRBD2 matching 8 bases. The J segment lost 7 bases and the V segment lost 3 bases, leaving 8 bases of the junction unmatched. The germline CDR1 and CDR2 sequences are SQVTM and ANQGSEA. The CDR3 is made up of 14 amino acids. CDR3 DNA sequence: TGCAGCGTTGAGCGGCGCGGGGGGAAAAATGAGCAGTTCTTC. Translation gives CSVERRGGKNEQFF.

This clonotype was counted only a few times. The V and J genes are TRBV24-1 and TRBJ2-1; 9 bases are shared with TRBD1. The CDR3 contains 15 residues. The V gene end was trimmed by 4 bases and the J gene end by 8 bases; junction bases not matched to a gene: 8. Germline V gene sequence: CDR1 KGHDR, CDR2 SFDVKD. The CDR3 bases are TGTGCCACCAGTGACCCAACAGGGGGCCTGGATGAGCAGTTCTTC. Amino acids: CATSDPTGGLDEQFF.

The sample holds many counts of this clonotype. The chain combines TRBV12-5 with TRBJ2-3, with D maybe TRBD2 (7 bases). V gave up 1 base and J gave up 7 bases, with 18 bases separating them. The CDR3 is 16 residues long. The V gene's germline CDR1 is LGHNT and CDR2 FRNRAP. The CDR3 protein is CASGLETLRGAHTQYF. In DNA form, the CDR3 reads TGTGCTAGTGGTTTGGAAACTCTCCGGGGGGCGCATACGCAGTATTTT.

This clonotype was counted at least ten times. The chain employs TRBV28 and TRBJ1-5; 10 bases are shared with TRBD1. In germline, CDR1 is MDHEN, CDR2 SYDVKM. The CDR3 is 14 residues long. Trimming cost V 7 bases and J 2 bases; bases outside gene matches: 2. CDR3 DNA sequence: TGTGCCAGCACCGGGACAGGGGGCAATCAGCCCCAGCATTTT. Amino acid sequence: CASTGTGGNQPQHF.